Given below is one T cell receptor (beta chain) in context. What this receptor recognizes is not known. Base quality data are lacking; no much larger clone is found one base away. Via the germline V gene, CDR1 is SGHTA and CDR2 FQGNSA. The CDR3, from cysteine to phenylalanine, totals 16 residues. Here the CDR3 DNA is all that survives: 48 bases in frame from base 1. V is reduced by 5 bases and J by 4 bases, leaving a spacing of 20 bases between them. These data come from a study of OX40 agonist ivuxolimab in advanced cancers. Concerning the study at large: Ivuxolimab was an agonistic, fully human IgG2 monoclonal antibody directed against OX40 (CD134), a costimulatory receptor. Among the 50 to 55 dose-escalation patients, 19 had hepatocellular carcinoma, 15 or so melanoma, 9 renal cell carcinoma and 9 head and neck cancer. Intravenous ivuxolimab was administered to patients every 2 weeks at six dose levels: 0.01, 0.1, 0.3, 1.5, 3 and 10 mg/kg. Patients were allowed to have had prior anti-PD-1, anti-PD-L1 or anti-CTLA-4 therapy, and roughly two fifths of the dose-escalation patients had been treated with checkpoint inhibitors. The paper reports the monotherapy dose-escalation portion (N of about 52 patients) of the phase I ivuxolimab trial. In the dose-escalation cohort, 75% to 85% of patients were male, and the mean age was 60 years with a range of roughly 20 to 85. The purpose of peripheral TCRbeta sequencing was to test whether ivuxolimab changed TCR sequence diversity and led to clonal T-cell expansion. Three dose-escalation patients achieved partial responses, one with hepatocellular carcinoma and two with cutaneous melanoma.

Findings and caveats that apply to the study as a whole: On average, CD8+ T cells showed more expanded clones than CD4+ T cells after ivuxolimab. The antigen specificity of the clonally expanded peripheral T cells was not determined. Clonal expansion of both CD4+ and CD8+ blood T cells was observed from baseline to week 6 at doses 0.1 to 3.0 mg/kg. Partial responders in the 0.1-3.0 mg/kg groups had among the lowest normalized peripheral clonal expansion, especially among CD8+ T cells. Low levels of normalized T-cell clonal expansion were also seen in some patients who did not respond.

To sequence the TCRbeta CDR3 region, genomic DNA was isolated from the sorted cells. The immunoSEQ Assay was used to sequence the TCRbeta CDR3 regions. TCRdb took over this immuneACCESS table, retaining in-frame rearrangements with V and J assigned. Such tables are incomplete; in checked studies, under half of the missing clones stem from an unresolved V gene, and the remainder is unexplained. Here the sample has around 59,000 clones; nearly 90% occur a single time. The leading ten clones occupy around 12% of the sample. The trial excluded patients who had a history of autoimmune disease or were on systemic immunosuppression. In every dose cohort, peripheral blood was drawn for TCR sequencing at baseline, cycle 4 day 1, and cycle 7 day 1. The samples were taken from a phase I, first-in-human, multicenter, open-label dose-escalation trial of ivuxolimab. Adults with locally advanced or metastatic head and neck squamous cell, hepatocellular, melanoma or renal cell carcinoma were enrolled in the trial. Before TCR sequencing, CD4+ T cells and CD8+ T cells were sorted from peripheral blood as separate populations.

The sequenced sample was CD4+ or CD8+ T cells sorted from blood, obtained in a trial of the OX40 agonist ivuxolimab. The rearranged chain carries TRBV7-2 and TRBJ1-2; the D segment cannot be called with confidence. The clonotype comes from an adult with an advanced solid tumor such as melanoma, head and neck, liver or kidney cancer. The sequence in DNA is TGTGCCAGCAGCCCGTACCCGCCAGGCGGCAGCTATGGCTACACCTTC. The translation is CASSPYPPGGSYGYTF.